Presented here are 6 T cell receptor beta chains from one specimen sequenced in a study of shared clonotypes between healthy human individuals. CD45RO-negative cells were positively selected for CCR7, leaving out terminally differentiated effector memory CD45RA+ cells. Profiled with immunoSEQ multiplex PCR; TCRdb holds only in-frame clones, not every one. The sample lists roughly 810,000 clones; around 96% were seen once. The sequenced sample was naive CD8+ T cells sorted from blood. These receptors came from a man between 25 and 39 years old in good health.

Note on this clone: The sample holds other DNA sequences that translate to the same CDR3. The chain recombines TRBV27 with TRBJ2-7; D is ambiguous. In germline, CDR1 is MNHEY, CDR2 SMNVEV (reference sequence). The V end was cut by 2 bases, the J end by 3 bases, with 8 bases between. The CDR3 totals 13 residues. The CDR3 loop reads CASSLGPSYEQYF. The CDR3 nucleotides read TGTGCCAGCAGTTTAGGCCCCAGCTACGAGCAGTACTTC.

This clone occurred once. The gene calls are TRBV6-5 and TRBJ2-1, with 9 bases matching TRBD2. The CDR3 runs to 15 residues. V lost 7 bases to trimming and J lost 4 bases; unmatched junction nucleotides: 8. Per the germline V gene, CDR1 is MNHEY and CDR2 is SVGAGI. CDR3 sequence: CASTLSGSEYNEQFF. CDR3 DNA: TGTGCCAGCACCCTTAGCGGGAGTGAGTACAATGAGCAGTTCTTC.

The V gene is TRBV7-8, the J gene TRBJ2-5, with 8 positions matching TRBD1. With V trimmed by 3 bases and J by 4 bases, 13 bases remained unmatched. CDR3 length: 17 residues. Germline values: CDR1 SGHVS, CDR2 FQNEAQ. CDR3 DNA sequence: TGTGCCAGCAGCTTCTCCGGGACAGGATTGTTGGTAGAGACCCAGTACTTC. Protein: CASSFSGTGLLVETQYF.

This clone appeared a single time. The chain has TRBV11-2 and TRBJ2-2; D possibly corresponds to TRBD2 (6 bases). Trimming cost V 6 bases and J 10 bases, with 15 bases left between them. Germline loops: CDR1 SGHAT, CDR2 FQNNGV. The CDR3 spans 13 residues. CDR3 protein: CASRLSGKPELFF. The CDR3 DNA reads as TGTGCCAGCAGGCTTAGCGGCAAACCGGAGCTGTTTTTT.

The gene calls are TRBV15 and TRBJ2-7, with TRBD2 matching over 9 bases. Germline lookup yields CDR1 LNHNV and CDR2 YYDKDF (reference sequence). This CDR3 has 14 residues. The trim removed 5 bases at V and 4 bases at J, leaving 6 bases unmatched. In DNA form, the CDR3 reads TGTGCCACCAGCTATAGCGGGAGACGGTACGAGCAGTACTTC. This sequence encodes CATSYSGRRYEQYF. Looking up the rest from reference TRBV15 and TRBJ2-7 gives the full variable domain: DAMVIQNPRYQVTQFGKPVTLSCSQTLNHNVMYWYQQKSSQAPKLLFHYYDKDFNNEADTPDNFQSRRPNTSFCFLDIRSPGLGDTAMYLCATSYSGRRYEQYFGPGTRLTVT.

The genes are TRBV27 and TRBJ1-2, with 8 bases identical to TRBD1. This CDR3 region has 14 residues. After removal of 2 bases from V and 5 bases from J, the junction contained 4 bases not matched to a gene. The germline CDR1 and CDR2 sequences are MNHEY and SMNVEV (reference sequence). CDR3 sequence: CASSLAGGDYGYTF. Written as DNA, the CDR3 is TGTGCCAGCAGTTTAGCAGGGGGCGATTATGGCTACACCTTC.